The 22 T cell receptor beta chains below were found in one sample sequenced in a study of long-term antiretroviral therapy in people with HIV. At survey level, the immunoSEQ assay was run in its v3.0 version. Using immunoSEQ multiplex PCR, the repertoire was profiled, and TCRdb retains in-frame clones only, with some absent. This table has 9,500 to 15,000 clones, about 73% appearing once. The sample consisted of unsorted PBMCs, taken approximately 3.1 years before starting antiretroviral therapy. The source of these receptors is a man aged 35-49 years with HIV.

V gene TRBV14 combines with J gene TRBJ1-4; 9 bases are shared with TRBD1. The CDR3 is made up of 15 amino acids. Germline loops: CDR1 SGHDN, CDR2 FVKESK. V was pared by 2 bases and J by 6 bases, with 4 bases of the junction left unmatched. The CDR3 loop is CASSQQDRGYEKLFF. DNA for the CDR3: TGTGCCAGCAGCCAACAGGACAGGGGTTATGAAAAACTGTTTTTT.

This rearrangement joins TRBV5-6 to TRBJ2-7; TRBD1 matches at 7 bases. V shed 4 bases, J shed 5 bases, and the junction held 9 bases outside the gene matches. The CDR3 consists of 14 residues. Germline CDR1 and CDR2: SGHDT and YYEEEE. DNA for the CDR3: TGTGCCAGCAGCGCCAACAGGGGTTTCCACGAGCAGTACTTC. This translates into CASSANRGFHEQYF.

The rearrangement uses TRBV30 and TRBJ2-1, with a weak D call TRBD1 (5 bases). CDR3 length: 12 residues. Trimming removed 4 bases from V and 8 bases from J, with 12 bases in between. Per the germline V gene, CDR1 is GTSNPN and CDR2 is SVGIG (reference sequence). The CDR3 DNA sequence: TGTGCCTGGACCCCCGAAGGGGATGAGCAGTTCTTC. Translation gives CAWTPEGDEQFF.

The sample holds one count of this clone. The rearrangement links TRBV28 to TRBJ1-3; 8 bases map to TRBD1. Germline loops: CDR1 MDHEN, CDR2 SYDVKM. Trimming removed 5 bases from V and 0 bases from J; junction bases left unmatched: 3. The CDR3 sequence is 15 residues long. In nucleotides, the CDR3 is TGTGCCAGCAGTCCTGACAGGGGCTCTGGAAACACCATATATTTT. It is translated as CASSPDRGSGNTIYF.

V gene TRBV5-8 combines with J gene TRBJ2-7, with D possibly being TRBD1 (6 bases). This CDR3 has 12 residues. CDR1 is SGHTS, CDR2 YDEGEE, per germline. Between the trimmed V and J ends, which lost 4 bases and 3 bases, there was a span of 8 bases. The CDR3: CASSPDSYEQYF. The CDR3 bases are TGTGCCAGCAGCCCGGACAGCTACGAGCAGTACTTC.

This rearrangement joins TRBV10-3 to TRBJ2-7, with 8 positions matching TRBD1. Germline V gene data show CDR1 as ENHRY and CDR2 as SYGVKD. J lost 5 bases, V lost 6 bases, and 6 bases had no gene match. The CDR3 has 13 amino acids. CDR3 sequence (DNA): TGTGCCATCAGGGACAGGGCCGGGAACGAGCAGTACTTC. Amino acids: CAIRDRAGNEQYF.

The V gene is TRBV7-3, the J gene TRBJ2-1, with a tentative D call TRBD1 (6 bases). The ends were cut back, 5 bases at V and 2 bases at J, with 13 bases in the middle. Germline CDR1 SGHTA, CDR2 FQGTGA. The CDR3 has 15 amino acids. CDR3 region: CASSPRQVTYNEQFF. CDR3 DNA sequence: TGTGCCAGCAGCCCGCGACAGGTTACCTACAATGAGCAGTTCTTC.

The CDR3 is CAISEQGEAFF. CDR3 nucleotide sequence: TGTGCCATCAGTGAGCAGGGGGAAGCTTTCTTT. The genes are TRBV10-3 and TRBJ1-1; D is possibly TRBD1 (6 bases). Trimming shortened V by 2 bases and J by 8 bases, and 6 bases separated the two germline ends. This CDR3 spans 11 amino acids. Per the germline V gene, CDR1 is ENHRY and CDR2 is SYGVKD.

V gene TRBV4-3 combines with J gene TRBJ2-7; 11 bases agree with TRBD2. V lost 0 bases and J lost 7; bases outside the gene matches: 5. The CDR3 spans 15 residues. Germline V gene data show CDR1 as LGHNA and CDR2 as YSLEER. CDR3 sequence (DNA): TGCGCCAGCAGCCAAGAACTAGCGGGAGCCTGGGAGCAGTACTTC. The encoded protein is CASSQELAGAWEQYF.

The chain combines TRBV5-1 with TRBJ2-1; D uncertain. The germline CDR1 and CDR2 sequences are SGHRS and YFSETQ. The V end was cut by 1 base, the J end by 8 bases, with 10 bases between. CDR3 size: 13 residues. The CDR3 nucleotides are TGCGCCAGCAGCTTGAGACTTCTCGATGAGCAGTTCTTC. As protein: CASSLRLLDEQFF.

The gene calls are TRBV19 and TRBJ1-1; D possibly corresponds to TRBD1 (6 bases). V lost 5 bases and J lost 2, with 12 bases in between. The germline V gene has CDR1 LNHDA and CDR2 SQIVND (reference sequence). The length of the CDR3 is 14 residues. The CDR3 here is CASSWTAANTEAFF. The CDR3 nucleotides are TGTGCCAGTAGTTGGACAGCGGCCAACACTGAAGCTTTCTTT.

The chain links TRBV9 to TRBJ2-1; D is possibly TRBD1 or TRBD2 (5 bases each). The CDR3 covers 13 residues. The ends were cut back, 3 bases at V and 8 bases at J, with 12 bases in the middle. The germline gives CDR1 SGDLS, CDR2 YYNGEE. The DNA for the CDR3 is TGTGCCAGCAGCGACAGTTGGGGGTATGAGCAGTTCTTC. This encodes CASSDSWGYEQFF.

The V and J genes are TRBV19 and TRBJ1-5, with 7 bases fitting TRBD1. The junction had 8 bases not matched to a gene; V was cut back by 3 bases and J by 3 bases. Germline V gives CDR1 LNHDA, CDR2 SQIVND (reference sequence). The CDR3 is made up of 16 amino acids. The CDR3 coding sequence is TGTGCCAGTAGTATCCAGGGGGGAACGGTCAATCAGCCCCAGCATTTT. Translating gives CASSIQGGTVNQPQHF.

The V and J genes are TRBV11-3 and TRBJ1-1; a possible D gene is TRBD1 (6 bases). Germline V CDR1 and CDR2: SGHNT, YENEEA. The CDR3 totals 14 residues. Trimming took 5 bases from V and 0 from J, leaving 10 bases between them. The CDR3 sequence: CASSGQKMNTEAFF. The CDR3 DNA is TGTGCCAGCAGCGGACAGAAAATGAACACTGAAGCTTTCTTT.

The chain couples TRBV25-1 to TRBJ2-3; D unresolved. The CDR3 consists of 14 residues. Germline V gene sequence: CDR1 MGHDK, CDR2 SYGVNS. V was shortened by 1 base and J by 3 bases, with 8 bases between the two germline ends. DNA for the CDR3: TGTGCCAGCAGTGAATGGTCTTTGACAGATACGCAGTATTTT. Its translation: CASSEWSLTDTQYF.

The rearrangement links TRBV4-3 to TRBJ2-7; possible D gene TRBD2, 6 bases. CDR3 length equals 14 residues. Looked up from germline, CDR1 is LGHNA and CDR2 is YSLEER. V lost 4 bases and J lost 3, with 13 bases in between. CDR3 region: CASSLNPGDYEQYF. DNA of the CDR3: TGCGCCAGCAGCCTCAATCCGGGGGACTACGAGCAGTACTTC.

In this sample, this clone turned up a few times. The chain couples TRBV30 to TRBJ1-2, with no clear D. Germline CDR1 and CDR2: GTSNPN and SVGIG (reference sequence). The germline V and J ends were trimmed by 5 bases and 4 bases, with 8 bases remaining between them. This CDR3 has 11 residues. Here the CDR3 DNA reads TGTGCCTGGTCGAACCGCTATGGCTACACCTTC. Its protein product is CAWSNRYGYTF.

In its sample, this clone was seen once. The chain has TRBV6-4 and TRBJ2-1; D is uncertain. Germline CDR1 is MRHNA and CDR2 is SNTAGT. The CDR3 contains 13 residues. V dropped 0 bases and J dropped 10 bases, with 10 bases sitting between them. CDR3 DNA sequence: TGTGCCAGCAGTGACTCGACCCCAGGCGAGCAGTTCTTC. It encodes CASSDSTPGEQFF.

The chain is built from TRBV2 and TRBJ1-3; the match to TRBD1 covers 10 bases. After removal of 4 bases from V and 4 bases from J, the junction contained 7 bases not matched to a gene. The CDR3 runs 16 residues. CDR1 is SNHLY, CDR2 FYNNEI, per germline. CDR3 protein: CASSARQGAIGNTIYF. Here the CDR3 DNA reads TGTGCCAGCAGTGCCCGACAGGGGGCGATCGGAAACACCATATATTTT. The variable domain in full, completed from reference TRBV2 and TRBJ1-3, reads EPEVTQTPSHQVTQMGQEVILRCVPISNHLYFYWYRQILGQKVEFLVSFYNNEISEKSEIFDDQFSVERPDGSNFTLKIRSTKLEDSAMYFCASSARQGAIGNTIYFGEGSWLTVV.

The chain combines TRBV27 with TRBJ1-1; 7 bases map to TRBD1. The CDR3 is 15 amino acids. Trimming cost V 6 bases and J 0 bases; bases outside gene matches: 7. The germline gives CDR1 MNHEY, CDR2 SMNVEV (reference sequence). Here the CDR3 reads CASSKQTGMNTEAFF. The CDR3 nucleotides are TGTGCCAGCAGCAAGCAGACAGGGATGAACACTGAAGCTTTCTTT.

CDR3 amino acids: CASSWTTSGRAGDTQYF. CDR3 bases: TGTGCCAGCAGTTGGACGACTAGCGGGAGGGCCGGAGATACGCAGTATTTT. J is TRBJ2-3 and V is TRBV27, with TRBD2 matching 14 bases. J lost 5 bases, V lost 4 bases, and 8 bases had no gene match. Germline lookup yields CDR1 MNHEY and CDR2 SMNVEV (reference sequence). The CDR3 has 17 amino acids.

V usage is TRBV28 and J usage is TRBJ2-3, with D perhaps TRBD2 (6 bases). CDR1 MDHEN and CDR2 SYDVKM come from the germline V gene. The CDR3 totals 17 residues. V lost 2 bases and J lost 5, with 20 bases in between. The CDR3 DNA is TGTGCCAGCAGTTTAGGGGCGGGATTTGGCCCCCGAGATACGCAGTATTTT. It codes for CASSLGAGFGPRDTQYF. The full variable domain, completed using reference TRBV28 and TRBJ2-3, is DVKVTQSSRYLVKRTGEKVFLECVQDMDHENMFWYRQDPGLGLRLIYFSYDVKMKEKGDIPEGYSVSREKKERFSLILESASTNQTSMYLCASSLGAGFGPRDTQYFGPGTRLTVL.